One and the same sample provided the 7 T cell receptor beta chains below, sequenced in a study of blood T cell repertoires in COVID-19. The repertoire was sequenced with immunoSEQ multiplex PCR; TCRdb's copy has only in-frame clones and lacks some. The sample includes roughly 110,000 clones, roughly 90% of them seen just once. The sequencing sample was made of peripheral blood. Every receptor here comes from a man between 35 and 55 years old with active or convalescent COVID-19.

The chain employs TRBV7-2 and TRBJ2-1, with D hard to call. The V gene lost 6 bases and the J gene lost 2 bases, with 11 bases spanning the gap. The CDR3 extends over 14 amino acids. Per the germline V gene, CDR1 is SGHTA and CDR2 is FQGNSA. The CDR3 protein is CASSTYSPYNEQFF. The CDR3 DNA follows: TGTGCCAGCAGTACCTACTCCCCCTACAATGAGCAGTTCTTC. The entire variable domain, with the rest obtained from reference TRBV7-2 and TRBJ2-1, is as follows: GAGVSQSPSNKVTEKGKDVELRCDPISGHTALYWYRQSLGQGLEFLIYFQGNSAPDKSGLPSDRFSAERTGGSVSTLTIQRTQQEDSAVYLCASSTYSPYNEQFFGPGTRLTVL.

V is TRBV10-3 and J is TRBJ1-2; 8 nucleotides match TRBD1. This CDR3 is built from 13 residues. The V and J ends lost 7 bases and 6 bases, in that order; junction bases with no gene match: 7. Germline CDR1 is ENHRY and CDR2 is SYGVKD. As DNA, the CDR3 is TGTGCCATCACGCCGACAGGGGTGGATGGCTACACCTTC. Its protein product is CAITPTGVDGYTF.

The chain is built from TRBV18 and TRBJ1-5, with D maybe TRBD1 (5 bases). This CDR3 contains 15 residues. Germline V lookup: CDR1 KGHSH, CDR2 LQKENI. With 2 bases removed from V and 4 bases from J, the gap between germline ends came to 12 bases. This CDR3 is CASSPRGTGNQPQHF. The CDR3 nucleotides read TGTGCCAGCTCACCAAGAGGGACTGGGAATCAGCCCCAGCATTTT. The full variable domain, in which reference TRBV18 and TRBJ1-5 provide the parts outside the CDR3, is NAGVMQNPRHLVRRRGQEARLRCSPMKGHSHVYWYRQLPEEGLKFMVYLQKENIIDESGMPKERFSAEFPKEGPSILRIQQVVRGDSAAYFCASSPRGTGNQPQHFGDGTRLSIL.

V gene TRBV25-1 combines with J gene TRBJ2-3; 7 bases map to TRBD1. The germline CDR1 and CDR2 sequences are MGHDK and SYGVNS. The CDR3 runs to 17 residues. Trimming at V came to 4 bases and at J to 8 bases, leaving 18 bases not matched to a gene. CDR3 sequence (DNA): TGTGCCAGCAGTGTAACCCCAAAGGGGGCAATCTGGGGTACGCAGTATTTT. Translation: CASSVTPKGAIWGTQYF.

The rearrangement links TRBV28 to TRBJ2-1; 7 bases are a match to TRBD2. The CDR3 has 15 amino acids. Trimming cost V 7 bases and J 0 bases; bases outside gene matches: 6. Per germline, CDR1 MDHEN and CDR2 SYDVKM. The CDR3 here is CASIKLANSYNEQFF. The CDR3 DNA is TGTGCCAGCATCAAACTAGCGAACTCCTACAATGAGCAGTTCTTC.

The V and J genes are TRBV28 and TRBJ1-1, with TRBD1 as a possible D gene (5 bases). Germline CDR1 MDHEN, CDR2 SYDVKM. V lost 5 bases and J 10 bases, leaving 20 bases between the germline ends. CDR3 length: 14 amino acids. The CDR3 region is CASSNGGDGRTAFF. CDR3 DNA sequence: TGTGCCAGCAGTAATGGGGGGGACGGGCGGACAGCTTTCTTT.

The rearrangement links TRBV7-2 to TRBJ2-1; 11 nucleotides agree with TRBD2. The V and J ends lost 1 base and 8 bases, in that order; junction bases with no gene match: 7. The CDR3 totals 16 residues. Germline V gene data show CDR1 as SGHTA and CDR2 as FQGNSA. CDR3 region: CASSLGGASGRHEQFF. The CDR3 DNA sequence: TGTGCCAGCAGCTTAGGCGGGGCTAGCGGGAGGCATGAGCAGTTCTTC.